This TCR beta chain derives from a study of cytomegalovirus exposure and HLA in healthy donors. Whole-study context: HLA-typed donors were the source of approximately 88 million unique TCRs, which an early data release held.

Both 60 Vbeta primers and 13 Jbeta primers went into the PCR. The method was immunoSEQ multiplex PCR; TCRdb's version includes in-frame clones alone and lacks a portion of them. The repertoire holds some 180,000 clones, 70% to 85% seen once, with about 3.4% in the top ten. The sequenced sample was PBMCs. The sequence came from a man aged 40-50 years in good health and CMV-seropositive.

CDR3: CASSSQGGTEAFF. The DNA for the CDR3 is TGCGCCAGCAGCTCCCAGGGGGGAACTGAAGCTTTCTTT. The chain links TRBV5-1 to TRBJ1-1, with 7 bases identical to TRBD1. There are 13 residues in the CDR3. Germline assignment: CDR1 SGHRS and CDR2 YFSETQ. With V trimmed by 3 bases and J by 5 bases, 4 bases remained unmatched.